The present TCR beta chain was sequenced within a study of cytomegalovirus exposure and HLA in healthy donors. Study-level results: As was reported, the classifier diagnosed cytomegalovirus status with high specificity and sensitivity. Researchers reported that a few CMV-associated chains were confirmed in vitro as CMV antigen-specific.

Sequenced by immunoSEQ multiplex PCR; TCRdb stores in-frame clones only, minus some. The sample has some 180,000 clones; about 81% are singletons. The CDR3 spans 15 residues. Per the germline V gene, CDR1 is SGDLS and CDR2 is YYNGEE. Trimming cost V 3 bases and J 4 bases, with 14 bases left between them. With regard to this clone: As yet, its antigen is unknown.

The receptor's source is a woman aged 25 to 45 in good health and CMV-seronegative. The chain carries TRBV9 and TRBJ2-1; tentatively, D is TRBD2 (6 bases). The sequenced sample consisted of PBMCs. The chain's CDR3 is CASSGGTRGYNEQFF. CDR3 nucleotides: TGTGCCAGCAGCGGCGGGACTCGGGGATACAATGAGCAGTTCTTC.